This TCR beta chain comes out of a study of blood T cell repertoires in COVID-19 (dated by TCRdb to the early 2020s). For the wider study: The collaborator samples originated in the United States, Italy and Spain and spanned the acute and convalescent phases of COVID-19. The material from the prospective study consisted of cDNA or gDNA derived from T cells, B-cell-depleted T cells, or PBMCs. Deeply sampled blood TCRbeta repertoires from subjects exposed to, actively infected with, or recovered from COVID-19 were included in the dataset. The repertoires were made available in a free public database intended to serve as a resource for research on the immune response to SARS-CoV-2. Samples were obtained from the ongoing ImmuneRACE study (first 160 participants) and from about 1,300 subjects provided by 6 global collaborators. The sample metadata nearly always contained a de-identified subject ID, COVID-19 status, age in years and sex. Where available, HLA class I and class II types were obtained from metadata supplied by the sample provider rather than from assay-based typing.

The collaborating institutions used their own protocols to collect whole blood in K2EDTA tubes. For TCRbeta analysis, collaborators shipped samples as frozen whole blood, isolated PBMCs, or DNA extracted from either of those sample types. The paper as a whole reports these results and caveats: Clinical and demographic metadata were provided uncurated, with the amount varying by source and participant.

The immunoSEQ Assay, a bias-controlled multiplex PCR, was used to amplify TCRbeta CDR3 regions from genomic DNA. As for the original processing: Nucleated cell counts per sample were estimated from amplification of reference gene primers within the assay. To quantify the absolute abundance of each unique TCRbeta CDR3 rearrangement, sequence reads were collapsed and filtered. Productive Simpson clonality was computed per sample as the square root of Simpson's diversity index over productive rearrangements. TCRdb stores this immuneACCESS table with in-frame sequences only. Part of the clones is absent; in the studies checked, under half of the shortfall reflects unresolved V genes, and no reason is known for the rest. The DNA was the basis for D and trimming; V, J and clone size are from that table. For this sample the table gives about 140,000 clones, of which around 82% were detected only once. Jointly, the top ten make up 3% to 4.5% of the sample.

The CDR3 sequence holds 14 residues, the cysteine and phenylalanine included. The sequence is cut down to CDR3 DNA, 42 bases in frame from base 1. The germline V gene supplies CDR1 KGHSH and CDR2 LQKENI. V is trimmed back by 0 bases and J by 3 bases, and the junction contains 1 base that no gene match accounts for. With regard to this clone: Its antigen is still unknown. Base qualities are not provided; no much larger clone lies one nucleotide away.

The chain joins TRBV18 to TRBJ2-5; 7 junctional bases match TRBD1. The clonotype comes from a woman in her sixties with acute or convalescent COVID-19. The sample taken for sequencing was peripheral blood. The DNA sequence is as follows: TGTGCCAGCTCACCACCGGGGACAGAAGAGACCCAGTACTTC. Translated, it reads CASSPPGTEETQYF. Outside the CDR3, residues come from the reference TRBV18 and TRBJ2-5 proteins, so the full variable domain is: NAGVMQNPRHLVRRRGQEARLRCSPMKGHSHVYWYRQLPEEGLKFMVYLQKENIIDESGMPKERFSAEFPKEGPSILRIQQVVRGDSAAYFCASSPPGTEETQYFGPGTRLLVL.